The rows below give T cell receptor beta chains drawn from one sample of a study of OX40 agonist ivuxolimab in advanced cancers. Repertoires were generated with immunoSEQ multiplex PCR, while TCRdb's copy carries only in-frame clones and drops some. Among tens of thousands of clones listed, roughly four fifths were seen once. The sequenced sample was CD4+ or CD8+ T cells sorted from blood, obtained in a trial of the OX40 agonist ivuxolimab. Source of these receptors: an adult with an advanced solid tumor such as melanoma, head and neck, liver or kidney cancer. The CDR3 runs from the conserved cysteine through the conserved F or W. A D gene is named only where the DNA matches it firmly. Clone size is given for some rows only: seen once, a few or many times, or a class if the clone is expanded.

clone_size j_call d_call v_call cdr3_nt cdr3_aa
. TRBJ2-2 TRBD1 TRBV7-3 TGTGCCAGCAGCAGGACCGGGACAGCGAACACCGGGGAGCTGTTTTTT CASSRTGTANTGELFF
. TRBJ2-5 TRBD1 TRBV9 TGTGCCAGCAGCCCCTCACAGGGGCCCCAAGAGACCCAGTACTTC CASSPSQGPQETQYF
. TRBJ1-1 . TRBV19 TGTGCCAGTAGTTCCGCGGGGAGGGAATTGCTAGGGCGGGACACTGAAGCTTTCTTT CASSSAGRELLGRDTEAFF
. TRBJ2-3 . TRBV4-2 TGTGCCAGCAGCCCCAACGTGGCCTCCACAGATACGCAGTATTTT CASSPNVASTDTQYF
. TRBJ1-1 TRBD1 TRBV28 TGTGCCAGCAGACCCGGACAGGGAGGAGCTTTCTTT CASRPGQGGAFF
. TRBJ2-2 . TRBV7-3 TGTGCCAGCAGCCGGAATTTCGGGGAGCTGTTTTTT CASSRNFGELFF
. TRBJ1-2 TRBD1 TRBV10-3 TGTGCCATCAGGGGGACAGGTTCGGACTATGGCTACACCTTC CAIRGTGSDYGYTF
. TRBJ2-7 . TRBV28 TGTGCCAGCAGTCCCAGTTTTGGGTACGAGCAGTACTTC CASSPSFGYEQYF
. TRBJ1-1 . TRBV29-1 TGCAGCGTTTCGTGGGACGGGAACACTGAAGCTTTCTTT CSVSWDGNTEAFF
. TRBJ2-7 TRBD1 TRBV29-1 TGCAGCGCGGTCACAGGGGTACCCCCTTACGAGCAGTACTTC CSAVTGVPPYEQYF
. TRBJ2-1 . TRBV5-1 TGCGCCAGCAGCTTGGCCGGGCAGGCGCTTTTGGGCAATGAGCAGTTCTTC CASSLAGQALLGNEQFF
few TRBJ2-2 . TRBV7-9 TGTGCCAGCAGCTTATCACGAGGAGCCGGGGAGCTGTTTTTT CASSLSRGAGELFF
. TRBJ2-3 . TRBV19 TGTGCCAGCGGGAGACCCACGGATCGAAATACGCAGTATTTT CASGRPTDRNTQYF
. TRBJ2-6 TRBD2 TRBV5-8 TGTGCCAGCAGCAGGGGAGGGTTCGTCTCTGGGGCCAACGTCCTGACTTTC CASSRGGFVSGANVLTF
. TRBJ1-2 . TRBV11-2 TGTGCCAGCAGCCCAACCGGGACGAACTATGGCTACACCTTC CASSPTGTNYGYTF
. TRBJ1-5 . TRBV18 TGTGCCAGCTCACCGGGAGAGAATCAGCCCCAGCATTTT CASSPGENQPQHF
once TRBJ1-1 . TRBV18 TGTGCCAGCTCCCCAAAGTCCTCCACAAAACCAAACACTGAAGCTTTCTTT CASSPKSSTKPNTEAFF
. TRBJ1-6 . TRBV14 TGTGCCAGCAGCCTTCTGGGGAAAGCGGGTAATTCACCCCTCCACTTT CASSLLGKAGNSPLHF
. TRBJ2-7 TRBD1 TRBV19 TGTGCCAGTAGTCAGGGGGTTCCCTACGAGCAGTACTTC CASSQGVPYEQYF
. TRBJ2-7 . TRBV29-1 TGCAGCGTTCTGGGCCAGGCTTTAGAGCAGTACTTC CSVLGQALEQYF
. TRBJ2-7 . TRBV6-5 TGTGCCAGCAGTTACCGTCAGGGGTACGAGCAGTACTTC CASSYRQGYEQYF
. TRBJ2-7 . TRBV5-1 TGCGCCAGCGCGAGGACGGACACCTACGAGCAGTACTTC CASARTDTYEQYF
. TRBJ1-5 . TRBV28 TGTGCCAGCAGTTTATGGGGGACCGCAAATCAGCCCCAGCATTTT CASSLWGTANQPQHF
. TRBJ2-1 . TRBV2 TGTGCCAGCAGTGCCTGGGAGGAGCAGTTCTTC CASSAWEEQFF
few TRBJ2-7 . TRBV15 TGTGCCACCAGCCGCCGAGCTGGGAACGAGCAGTACTTC CATSRRAGNEQYF
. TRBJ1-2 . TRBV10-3 TGTGCCATCAGTGGCCGGGGGACTGACTATGGCTACACCTTC CAISGRGTDYGYTF
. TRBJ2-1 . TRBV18 TGTGCCAGCTCACCGGGGGACAATGAGCAGTTCTTC CASSPGDNEQFF
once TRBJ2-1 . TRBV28 TGTGCCAGCAGTTTTAGTCAGGGAGGCAATGAGCAGTTCTTC CASSFSQGGNEQFF
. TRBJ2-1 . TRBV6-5 TGTGCCAGCCGACTCATGGGGTTTTACAATGAGCAGTTCTTC CASRLMGFYNEQFF
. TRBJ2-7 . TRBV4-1 TGCGCCAGCAGCCAAGGACCCTCGGGCTACTACGAGCAGTACTTC CASSQGPSGYYEQYF
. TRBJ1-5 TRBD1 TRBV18 TGTGCCAGCTCACCAGGGCAGGGGGCGGGCAATCAGCCCCAGCATTTT CASSPGQGAGNQPQHF
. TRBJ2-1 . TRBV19 TGTGCCTCCCGCGGGGTTACCTACAATGAGCAGTTCTTC CASRGVTYNEQFF
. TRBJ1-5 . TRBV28 TGTGCCAGCAGTTTAACAGGAAGGAATCAGCCCCAGCATTTT CASSLTGRNQPQHF
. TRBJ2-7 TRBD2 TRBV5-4 TGTGCCAGCAGCTTGGGCGAGTCTAGCGGGAGCATTGTCTACGAGCAGTACTTC CASSLGESSGSIVYEQYF
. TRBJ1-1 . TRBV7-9 TGTGCCAGCAGCTTCTCGCTTGCAGAAGCTTTCTTT CASSFSLAEAFF
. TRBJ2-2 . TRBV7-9 TGTGCCAGCAGCCTCAATATAGCGTCGTCGAACACCGGGGAGCTGTTTTTT CASSLNIASSNTGELFF
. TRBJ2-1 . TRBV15 TGTGCCACCGCCGCCCAGCTTTACAATGAGCAGTTCTTC CATAAQLYNEQFF
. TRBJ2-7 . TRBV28 TGTGCCAGCAGAACACTACGTTGGGCAAACTACGAGCAGTACTTC CASRTLRWANYEQYF
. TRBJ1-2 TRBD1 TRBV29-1 TGCAGCGTTGCTACAGGGGTGAGAAACTATGGCTACACCTTC CSVATGVRNYGYTF
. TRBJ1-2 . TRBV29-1 TGCAGCGCGGGAACAGAGGCTCCTTCTGGCTACACCTTC CSAGTEAPSGYTF
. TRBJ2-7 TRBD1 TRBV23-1 TGCGCCAGCAGTAAACCGGGACAGGCCACCCGTTCCTACGAGCAGTACTTC CASSKPGQATRSYEQYF
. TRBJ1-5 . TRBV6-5 TGTGCCAGCAGTGACGAGTATAGCAATCAGCCCCAGCATTTT CASSDEYSNQPQHF
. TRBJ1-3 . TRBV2 TGTGCCAGCAGTGAGCAGGGCGAAGGAAACACCATATATTTT CASSEQGEGNTIYF
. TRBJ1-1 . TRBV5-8 TGTGCCAGCAGCTTGGGGCTCGGGGGGCACGGCACTGAAGCTTTCTTT CASSLGLGGHGTEAFF
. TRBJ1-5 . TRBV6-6 TGTGCCAGCAGTTTCGTTAATCAGCCCCAGCATTTT CASSFVNQPQHF
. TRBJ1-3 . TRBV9 TGTGCCAGCAGCGTAGCTTTTAGCCGGAATTCTGGAAACACCATATATTTT CASSVAFSRNSGNTIYF
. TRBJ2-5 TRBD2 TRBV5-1 TGCGCCAGCAGCTTGACTAGCGGGAGCCTAATAGAGACCCAGTACTTC CASSLTSGSLIETQYF
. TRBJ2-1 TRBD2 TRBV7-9 TGTGCCAGCAACGGACTAGCGGGAGGGGGCACAAATGAGCAGTTCTTC CASNGLAGGGTNEQFF